The present T cell receptor (beta chain) was sequenced within a study of T cell repertoires in cytomegalovirus infection. Regarding the study as a whole: It was HLA-C-restricted CMV-specific TCR beta clonotypes that dominated the response ex vivo.

Only a few counts were recorded for this clonotype. No antigen is known for it. TCRdb itself ran the reads through MiXCR, one entry per CDR3 protein. The repertoire holds 110,000 or so distinct CDR3 sequences, roughly 30% seen once, with 40% to 45% in the top ten. Germline V lookup: CDR1 LGHNA, CDR2 YSLEER. CDR3 size: 13 residues. V lost 5 bases, J lost 3 bases, and 0 bases stayed unmatched. The receptor was derived from a human donor in good health (CMV status not recorded). Some clones in this sample may be carry-over from other donors' samples. This rearrangement joins TRBV4-3 to TRBJ1-2; 10 bases agree with TRBD1. The sample here was CD8+ T cells from cultured PBMCs, taken from culture after CMV antigen stimulation. Here the CDR3 reads CASSGTGDYGYTF. The CDR3 DNA reads as TGCGCCAGCAGCGGGACAGGGGACTATGGCTACACCTTC.